The 28 T cell receptor beta chains below all came from one sample that was sequenced in a study of early T cells in non-severe SARS-CoV-2 infection. From the 5' RACE reads, TCRdb called clonotypes with MiXCR, one entry per CDR3 protein. The sample lists roughly 27,000 distinct CDR3 sequences, less than 10% occurring once. Sequenced material: whole blood. The source of these receptors is an adult who was a healthcare worker with PCR-confirmed SARS-CoV-2 infection or an uninfected control (not recorded which).

In its sample, this clonotype was seen many times. The chain employs TRBV18 and TRBJ1-2, with D hard to call. The CDR3 runs to 15 residues. Germline loops: CDR1 KGHSH, CDR2 LQKENI. V dropped 0 bases and J dropped 9 bases, with 17 bases sitting between them. For the CDR3, the DNA is TGTGCCAGCTCACCACCGAGGGCAGCCGGGCATAGCTACACCTTC. It encodes CASSPPRAAGHSYTF.

This clonotype was seen at least ten times. The rearrangement uses TRBV7-3 and TRBJ2-5, with a weak D call TRBD1 (6 bases). This CDR3 has 13 residues. Germline V gives CDR1 SGHTA, CDR2 FQGTGA. V gave up 2 bases and J gave up 6 bases, with 10 bases separating them. DNA of the CDR3: TGTGCCAGCAGCTTAGACAGGCTTAAGACCCAGTACTTC. Translated, it gives CASSLDRLKTQYF.

This clonotype was detected ten times or more. This rearrangement joins TRBV27 to TRBJ2-3; D possibly uses TRBD1 or TRBD2 (5 bases each). Trimming shortened V by 7 bases and J by 10 bases, and 18 bases separated the two germline ends. The CDR3 is made up of 13 amino acids. From germline, CDR1 is MNHEY and CDR2 SMNVEV (reference sequence). CDR3 protein: CASTGGGSVAQYF. CDR3 DNA: TGTGCCAGCACTGGTGGGGGAAGCGTGGCGCAGTATTTT.

By proportion, this clonotype is medium-sized. The chain joins TRBV27 to TRBJ1-5; 8 nucleotides align to TRBD1. The CDR3 is 15 amino acids. The V and J ends lost 6 bases and 6 bases, in that order; junction bases with no gene match: 10. Germline-derived CDR1 and CDR2 are MNHEY and SMNVEV (reference sequence). CDR3 sequence reads: CASSSTGQGGQPQHF. CDR3 sequence (DNA): TGTGCCAGCAGCTCTACCGGACAGGGCGGTCAGCCCCAGCATTTT.

The sample holds many counts of this clonotype. V usage is TRBV20-1 and J usage is TRBJ2-3; 11 bases are a match to TRBD2. Looked up from germline, CDR1 is DFQATT and CDR2 is SNEGSKA (reference sequence). Trimming took 6 bases from V and 8 from J; bases not matched to a gene: 22. CDR3 length equals 18 residues. For the CDR3, the DNA is TGCAGTGCCATTACTATACTAGCGGGGGCCGGGGGCGGAGCTACGCAGTATTTT. Protein: CSAITILAGAGGGATQYF.

V and J are TRBV12-5 and TRBJ2-7; 9 bases fit TRBD1. The ends lost 6 bases at V and 3 bases at J; junction bases unmatched: 0. Germline CDR1 and CDR2: LGHNT and FRNRAP. The CDR3 length is 12 residues. The CDR3 DNA reads as TGTGCTAGTGGGGGACAGGGCTACGAGCAGTACTTC. It yields the protein CASGGQGYEQYF.

This chain links TRBV30 with TRBJ1-1, with D uncertain. CDR3 length: 11 residues. Trimming took off 5 bases at V and 0 bases at J, with 4 bases between the two ends. Germline-derived CDR1 and CDR2 are GTSNPN and SVGIG (reference sequence). The CDR3 sequence is CAWFLNTEAFF. In nucleotides, the CDR3 is TGTGCCTGGTTTTTGAACACTGAAGCTTTCTTT.

The J gene is TRBJ2-7, the V gene TRBV18; no reliable D call. CDR1 KGHSH and CDR2 LQKENI come from the germline V gene. V gave up 5 bases and J gave up 2 bases, with 16 bases separating them. This CDR3 contains 15 residues. CDR3 sequence reads: CASSTKSGHAYEQYF. The CDR3 DNA reads TGTGCCAGCTCAACAAAGTCAGGCCATGCCTACGAGCAGTACTTC.

In this sample, this clonotype turned up many times. The gene calls are TRBV5-4 and TRBJ2-7; a possible D gene is TRBD2 (5 bases). Trimming took off 4 bases at V and 4 bases at J, with 12 bases between the two ends. Germline assignment: CDR1 SGHNT and CDR2 YYREEE (reference sequence). The CDR3 extends over 13 amino acids. CDR3 protein: CASSRDYQYEQYF. CDR3 bases: TGTGCCAGCAGCCGAGACTACCAGTACGAGCAGTACTTC.

This clonotype was detected only a few times. The chain couples TRBV3-1 to TRBJ2-1; 9 nucleotides line up with TRBD2. CDR1 and CDR2 (germline): LGHDT, YNNKEL (reference sequence). CDR3 length: 18 amino acids. Trimming removed 2 bases from V and 5 bases from J; junction bases left unmatched: 13. The CDR3 loop is CASSQTPARLAENNEQFF. CDR3 nucleotides: TGTGCCAGCAGCCAAACCCCAGCGAGACTAGCGGAGAACAATGAGCAGTTCTTC.

With respect to this clonotype: A much larger clone lies a single base off, so this may be a read error. The chain has TRBV18 and TRBJ1-1, with TRBD1 identical over 7 bases. The germline V gene has CDR1 KGHSH and CDR2 LQKENI. V was clipped by 2 bases and J by 11 bases; unmatched bases: 11. The CDR3 spans 14 residues. DNA of the CDR3: TGTGCCAGCTCACCAGGGGCAGGGGGTTCCTTGGCTTTCTTT. This translates into CASSPGAGGSLAFF.

This clonotype showed up many times. This chain connects TRBV29-1 to TRBJ2-7, with D possibly TRBD2 on 6 matching bases. Germline CDR1 SQVTM, CDR2 ANQGSEA. The CDR3 runs to 14 residues. Trimming removed 6 bases at V and 0 bases at J, with 15 bases between. The CDR3 here is CSVFTGTASYEQYF. The CDR3 DNA reads as TGCAGCGTATTTACCGGGACTGCCTCCTACGAGCAGTACTTC.

This clonotype was counted ten times or more. The chain carries TRBV18 and TRBJ1-6; no firm D call. Per the germline V gene, CDR1 is KGHSH and CDR2 is LQKENI. V lost 0 bases to trimming and J lost 10 bases, with 10 bases between them. The CDR3 covers 14 residues. This chain's CDR3 is CASSPPIGNSPLHF. The CDR3 coding sequence is TGTGCCAGCTCACCACCAATAGGGAACTCACCCCTCCACTTT.

This clonotype appeared many times. The CDR3 nucleotides are TGTGCCAGCAGCTTAGATTTTACAGGGTCTAACTATGGCTACACCTTC. It specifies CASSLDFTGSNYGYTF. The V call is TRBV7-2, the J call TRBJ1-2; D is perhaps TRBD1 (6 bases). CDR1 and CDR2 from the germline V gene are SGHTA and FQGNSA. Trimming took 1 base from V and 0 from J, leaving 12 bases between them. This CDR3 spans 16 amino acids.

This clonotype appeared many times. V is TRBV29-1 and J is TRBJ1-2, with D tentatively TRBD1 (6 bases). The length of the CDR3 is 12 residues. With 3 bases removed from V and 5 bases from J, the gap between germline ends came to 10 bases. Per the germline V gene, CDR1 is SQVTM and CDR2 is ANQGSEA. The CDR3 is CSVDTGLYGYTF. The DNA for the CDR3 is TGCAGCGTTGATACAGGGCTATATGGCTACACCTTC.

About this clonotype: A much larger clonotype is one base distant, so this may be a read error. V is TRBV6-5 and J is TRBJ2-1; the match to TRBD1 covers 10 bases. The CDR3 is 15 amino acids. CDR1 and CDR2 from the germline V gene are MNHEY and SVGAGI. Germline trimming cut 8 bases from V and 4 bases from J; bases unmatched to any gene: 8. In DNA, the CDR3 is TGTGCCAGCGGTTGGCGGGACAGGGGTTACAATGAGCAGTTCTTC. This translates into CASGWRDRGYNEQFF.

A few counts support this clonotype. The J gene is TRBJ1-1, the V gene TRBV15, with D possibly TRBD1 on 5 matching bases. V was pared by 4 bases and J by 0 bases, with 12 bases between. The CDR3 spans 15 residues. The germline V gene has CDR1 LNHNV and CDR2 YYDKDF (reference sequence). CDR3 coding DNA: TGTGCCACCAGCATAGAGGGACTTATGAACACTGAAGCTTTCTTT. Protein: CATSIEGLMNTEAFF.

This clonotype was counted between two and nine times. The V gene is TRBV5-6, the J gene TRBJ1-1; 7 bases align to TRBD1. V lost 2 bases and J lost 9; bases outside the gene matches: 10. Germline loops: CDR1 SGHDT, CDR2 YYEEEE. CDR3 length: 14 amino acids. For the CDR3, the DNA is TGTGCCAGCAGCTTAAGACAGGGAACACTGAAAGCTTTCTTT. Translation gives CASSLRQGTLKAFF.

In its sample, this clonotype is medium-sized (0.01 to 0.1%). The rearrangement links TRBV7-9 to TRBJ1-1, with TRBD1 as a possible D gene (5 bases). Trimming removed 0 bases at V and 7 bases at J, with 15 bases between. Germline V gives CDR1 SEHNR, CDR2 FQNEAQ (reference sequence). This CDR3 is 15 amino acids long. CDR3 residues: CASSLAGRSRDEAFF. The CDR3 region has the DNA TGTGCCAGCAGCTTAGCGGGGCGATCCAGAGATGAAGCTTTCTTT.

The chain carries TRBV20-1 and TRBJ2-1, with 12 positions matching TRBD2. Germline CDR1 is DFQATT and CDR2 is SNEGSKA (reference sequence). This CDR3 contains 17 residues. Trimming took 5 bases from V and 0 from J; bases not matched to a gene: 8. The CDR3 region is CSAQTSGGDLSYNEQFF. CDR3 nucleotide sequence: TGCAGTGCTCAGACTAGCGGGGGAGACCTCTCCTACAATGAGCAGTTCTTC.

The V and J genes are TRBV5-1 and TRBJ2-5; D call uncertain. Trimming removed 1 base at V and 0 bases at J, with 10 bases between. The CDR3 has 15 amino acids. Per the germline V gene, CDR1 is SGHRS and CDR2 is YFSETQ. CDR3 protein: CASSLKSRYQETQYF. As DNA, the CDR3 is TGCGCCAGCAGCTTGAAATCCAGGTACCAAGAGACCCAGTACTTC.

Judged by abundance, this clonotype is medium-sized. The chain combines TRBV7-2 with TRBJ1-1; 7 positions agree with TRBD1. J lost 10 bases, V lost 5 bases, and 7 bases had no gene match. Germline-derived CDR1 and CDR2 are SGHTA and FQGNSA. The CDR3 runs to 12 residues. The CDR3 region has the DNA TGTGCCAGCAGCCCATCTTCAGGGGGAGCTTTCTTT. It is translated as CASSPSSGGAFF.

This clonotype was counted ten times or more. The chain combines TRBV20-1 with TRBJ2-7, with TRBD2 matching 12 bases. The CDR3 extends over 15 amino acids. Trimming at V came to 3 bases and at J to 7 bases, leaving 10 bases not matched to a gene. Germline values: CDR1 DFQATT, CDR2 SNEGSKA (reference sequence). The CDR3 spells CSASSLAGGNTEQYF. CDR3 in DNA: TGCAGTGCTAGTAGCCTAGCGGGGGGGAATACGGAGCAGTACTTC.

This clonotype was counted between two and nine times. This rearrangement joins TRBV7-8 to TRBJ2-2, with D perhaps matching TRBD1 or TRBD2 (7 bases each). The V gene lost 8 bases and the J gene lost 0 bases, with 16 bases spanning the gap. The CDR3 loop spans 16 amino acids. Looked up from germline, CDR1 is SGHVS and CDR2 is FQNEAQ. The CDR3 DNA is TGTGCCAGCGGGACTACCGGGACAGCGAACACCGGGGAGCTGTTTTTT. Translating gives CASGTTGTANTGELFF.

This clonotype appeared many times. The genes are TRBV7-2 and TRBJ2-7; 12 bases fit TRBD1. The ends lost 6 bases at V and 5 bases at J; junction bases unmatched: 2. The CDR3 consists of 13 residues. The germline gives CDR1 SGHTA, CDR2 FQGNSA. CDR3 sequence: CASRGTGGDEQYF. CDR3 DNA sequence: TGTGCCAGCAGGGGGACAGGGGGCGACGAGCAGTACTTC.

This clonotype came up many times. The genes are TRBV7-3 and TRBJ1-1, with TRBD1 as a possible D gene (5 bases). The CDR3 is made up of 13 amino acids. Trimming left V 5 bases short and J 8 bases short, with 15 bases between. Germline CDR1 and CDR2: SGHTA and FQGTGA. Here the CDR3 reads CASSVGPGFEAFF. The CDR3 region has the DNA TGTGCCAGCAGCGTGGGACCCGGGTTCGAAGCTTTCTTT.

Many counts were recorded for this clonotype. The chain has TRBV13 and TRBJ1-2; the D is unclear. From germline, CDR1 is PRHDT and CDR2 FYEKMQ (reference sequence). The CDR3 length is 13 residues. Between the trimmed V and J ends, which lost 1 base and 8 bases, there was a span of 11 bases. CDR3 sequence: CASSLEGESGYTF. CDR3 sequence (DNA): TGTGCCAGCAGCTTAGAGGGCGAGTCGGGCTACACCTTC.

This clonotype has a count of ten or more. The rearrangement joins TRBV19 to TRBJ2-7; 14 bases are shared with TRBD2. Losses at the gene ends were 6 bases for V and 6 bases for J; bases not matched to a gene: 7. The CDR3 has 15 amino acids. Germline V gene data show CDR1 as LNHDA and CDR2 as SQIVND (reference sequence). The CDR3 loop is CASSTRGLAGAEQYF. CDR3 in DNA: TGTGCCAGTAGCACACGGGGACTAGCGGGGGCCGAGCAGTACTTC.